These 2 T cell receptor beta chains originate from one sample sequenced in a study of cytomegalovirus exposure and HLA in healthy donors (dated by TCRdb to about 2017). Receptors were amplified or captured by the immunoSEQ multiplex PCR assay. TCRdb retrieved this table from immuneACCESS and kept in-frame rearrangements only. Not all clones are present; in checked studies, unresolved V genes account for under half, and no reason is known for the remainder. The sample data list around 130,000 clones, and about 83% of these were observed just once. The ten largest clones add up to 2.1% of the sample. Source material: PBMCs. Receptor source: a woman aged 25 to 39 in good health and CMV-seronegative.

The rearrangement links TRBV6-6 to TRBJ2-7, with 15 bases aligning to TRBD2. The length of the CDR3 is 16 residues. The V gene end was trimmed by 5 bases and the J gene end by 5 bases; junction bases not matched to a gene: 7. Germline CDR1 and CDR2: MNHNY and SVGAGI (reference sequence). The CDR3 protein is CASSPWTSGGENEQYF. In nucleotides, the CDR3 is TGTGCCAGCAGTCCCTGGACTAGCGGGGGGGAGAACGAGCAGTACTTC.

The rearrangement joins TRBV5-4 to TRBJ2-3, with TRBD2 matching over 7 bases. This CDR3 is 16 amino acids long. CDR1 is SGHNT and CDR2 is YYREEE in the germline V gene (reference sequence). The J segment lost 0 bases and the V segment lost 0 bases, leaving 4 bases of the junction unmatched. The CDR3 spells CASSLGGTTSTDTQYF. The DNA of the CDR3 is TGTGCCAGCAGCTTGGGGGGGACTACCAGCACAGATACGCAGTATTTT.